This T cell receptor beta chain was captured in a study of T-cell reconstitution after alpha-beta-depleted transplantation in children. Unique molecular identifiers were incorporated during preparation of the TCRbeta library. Using its own MiXCR run on the PCR reads, TCRdb lists one record per CDR3 protein. This sample has 170,000 or so distinct CDR3 sequences, with approximately 6.6% found just once. In its sample, this clonotype was seen many times. At one end the junction does not follow the germline gene, possibly because of a read error. The CDR3 runs 16 residues. The germline V gene encodes CDR1 DFQATT and CDR2 SNEGSKA (reference sequence).

This clonotype was sampled from a human donor who donated a stem cell graft to a child with Wiskott-Aldrich syndrome. V usage is TRBV20-1 and J usage is TRBJ2-1; 14 bases agree with TRBD2. The sample was PBMCs from the stem cell graft donor, taken from the stem cell graft. The CDR3 nucleotides are TGCAGTGCAAGAGCCCCGGGACTAGCGGGAGAGGCTGAGCAGTTCTTC. This gives the protein CSARAPGLAGEAEQFF.